The 17 T cell receptor beta chains below all came from one sample that was sequenced in a study of cytomegalovirus exposure and HLA in healthy donors. The PCR contained 60 Vbeta and 13 Jbeta primers. Measured with immunoSEQ multiplex PCR; TCRdb has only the in-frame clones, and not every one. The repertoire holds about 160,000 clones, with around four fifths as singletons. The sequenced sample consisted of PBMCs. Receptors originate from a man aged 25 to 40 in good health and CMV-seronegative.

This chain links TRBV5-1 with TRBJ2-5; 8 bases fit TRBD2. Per the germline V gene, CDR1 is SGHRS and CDR2 is YFSETQ. The CDR3 runs 15 residues. After removal of 4 bases from V and 3 bases from J, the junction contained 8 bases not matched to a gene. The CDR3 DNA reads TGCGCCAGCAGCCCGAGCGGGGGTTTCGAAGAGACCCAGTACTTC. Protein sequence: CASSPSGGFEETQYF.

The chain carries TRBV15 and TRBJ1-2; D remains unclear. From germline, CDR1 is LNHNV and CDR2 YYDKDF (reference sequence). The germline V and J ends were trimmed by 1 base and 8 bases, with 17 bases remaining between them. This CDR3 contains 15 residues. As DNA, the CDR3 is TGTGCCACCAGCAGAGGGCCCCTAATTTCGGGGGGCTACACCTTC. Its protein is CATSRGPLISGGYTF.

V usage is TRBV5-1 and J usage is TRBJ2-7; perhaps TRBD1 as D (6 bases). The CDR3 is 14 amino acids. Germline assignment: CDR1 SGHRS and CDR2 YFSETQ. V was shortened by 4 bases and J by 2 bases, with 13 bases between the two germline ends. The CDR3 sequence: CASSRIQGPYEQYF. The DNA for the CDR3 is TGCGCCAGCAGCCGAATACAGGGCCCCTACGAGCAGTACTTC.

CDR3 DNA: TGTGCCAGCAGTTTCTCCAATGAGCAGTTCTTC. This translates into CASSFSNEQFF. The V call is TRBV28, the J call TRBJ2-1; D is undetermined. The V end was cut by 3 bases, the J end by 6 bases, with 3 bases between. CDR3 length equals 11 residues. The germline CDR1 and CDR2 sequences are MDHEN and SYDVKM.

This clone has more than one count but fewer than ten. The genes are TRBV4-3 and TRBJ2-7; the match to TRBD1 covers 11 bases. The CDR3 is 14 amino acids. Unmatched junction bases numbered 2, after V lost 5 bases and J lost 2 bases. Germline loops: CDR1 LGHNA, CDR2 YSLEER. The CDR3 reads CASSAGQGAYEQYF. The CDR3 bases are TGCGCCAGCAGCGCGGGACAGGGGGCCTACGAGCAGTACTTC.

The chain links TRBV27 to TRBJ2-7; 8 bases fit TRBD1. From germline, CDR1 is MNHEY and CDR2 SMNVEV (reference sequence). This CDR3 region has 14 residues. Trimming removed 7 bases from V and 2 bases from J; junction bases left unmatched: 7. CDR3 amino acids: CASKFGTGAYEQYF. The CDR3 DNA follows: TGTGCCAGCAAGTTCGGGACAGGCGCCTACGAGCAGTACTTC.

The chain combines TRBV6-1 with TRBJ2-3; tentatively, D is TRBD2 (5 bases). CDR3 length: 15 residues. Trimming took off 3 bases at V and 1 base at J, with 11 bases between the two ends. The germline V gene encodes CDR1 MNHNS and CDR2 SASEGT. The CDR3 spells CASSEVREGTDTQYF. In DNA form, the CDR3 reads TGTGCCAGCAGTGAGGTCCGGGAAGGCACAGATACGCAGTATTTT.

This clone was recorded once. This chain uses TRBV4-3 with TRBJ2-7, with D unresolved. CDR1 is LGHNA and CDR2 is YSLEER in the germline V gene. The CDR3 runs 14 residues. The V gene lost 1 base and the J gene lost 2 bases, with 9 bases spanning the gap. This CDR3 is CASSQGRRAYEQYF. The CDR3, as DNA: TGCGCCAGCAGCCAAGGGCGGAGAGCCTACGAGCAGTACTTC.

The V call is TRBV30, the J call TRBJ2-2; 10 nucleotides line up with TRBD1. V lost 3 bases, J lost 3 bases, and 4 bases stayed unmatched. Germline V CDR1 and CDR2: GTSNPN, SVGIG (reference sequence). This CDR3 has 15 residues. The CDR3 bases are TGTGCCTGGAGGGGAGGGACAGGGGACACCGGGGAGCTGTTTTTT. It translates to CAWRGGTGDTGELFF.

The chain uses TRBV10-3 and TRBJ1-2; 11 nucleotides match TRBD1. Germline V gene sequence: CDR1 ENHRY, CDR2 SYGVKD. V was pared by 7 bases and J by 1 base, with 2 bases of the junction left unmatched. CDR3 size: 14 residues. CDR3 nucleotides: TGTGCCATCACAGGGACAGGGGGTAACTATGGCTACACCTTC. Its protein product is CAITGTGGNYGYTF.

This chain joins TRBV19 and TRBJ2-7, with 14 bases identical to TRBD2. Per germline, CDR1 LNHDA and CDR2 SQIVND (reference sequence). The CDR3 totals 17 residues. Losses at the gene ends were 4 bases for V and 2 bases for J; bases not matched to a gene: 7. CDR3 loop: CASSTPRLAGGPYEQYF. The CDR3 DNA reads as TGTGCCAGTAGTACACCCCGACTAGCGGGAGGGCCCTACGAGCAGTACTTC.

The chain recombines TRBV5-4 with TRBJ2-7, with TRBD1 matching 8 bases. The CDR3 has 14 amino acids. Trimming took 1 base from V and 3 from J; bases not matched to a gene: 3. The germline V gene has CDR1 SGHNT and CDR2 YYREEE (reference sequence). Here the CDR3 reads CASSLLQGGYEQYF. CDR3 in DNA: TGTGCCAGCAGCTTGCTACAGGGGGGCTACGAGCAGTACTTC.

This chain links TRBV4-1 with TRBJ1-2; D might be TRBD1 (6 bases). The V end was cut by 6 bases, the J end by 1 base, with 18 bases between. CDR1 MGHRA and CDR2 YSYEKL come from the germline V gene. The CDR3 totals 16 residues. The CDR3 is CASRPGTRGGNYGYTF. In DNA, the CDR3 is TGCGCCAGCAGACCAGGGACCAGGGGTGGTAACTATGGCTACACCTTC.

The chain links TRBV25-1 to TRBJ2-5, with TRBD2 identical over 7 bases. The CDR3 sequence is 14 residues long. V was pared by 4 bases and J by 0 bases, with 2 bases of the junction left unmatched. CDR1 is MGHDK and CDR2 is SYGVNS in the germline V gene. CDR3 protein: CASSGGGNQETQYF. CDR3 nucleotide sequence: TGTGCCAGCAGTGGGGGGGGGAACCAAGAGACCCAGTACTTC.

The CDR3 is CASRPDRGGTQPQHF. For the CDR3, the DNA is TGTGCCAGCAGGCCTGACAGGGGGGGTACTCAGCCCCAGCATTTT. The gene calls are TRBV6-5 and TRBJ1-5; 9 positions match TRBD1. J lost 6 bases, V lost 6 bases, and 9 bases had no gene match. In germline, CDR1 is MNHEY, CDR2 SVGAGI. The CDR3 consists of 15 residues.

In its sample, this clone was seen a few times. The gene calls are TRBV5-1 and TRBJ2-7; D is unclear. Per the germline V gene, CDR1 is SGHRS and CDR2 is YFSETQ. The V end was cut by 0 bases, the J end by 2 bases, with 9 bases between. The CDR3 runs to 14 residues. The CDR3 nucleotides are TGCGCCAGCAGCTTGGCCCAGATACCCTACGAGCAGTACTTC. Translating it yields CASSLAQIPYEQYF.

The chain links TRBV29-1 to TRBJ2-7; 8 bases fit TRBD2. The germline V gene encodes CDR1 SQVTM and CDR2 ANQGSEA. The CDR3 is made up of 14 amino acids. Trimming took 2 bases from V and 5 from J; bases not matched to a gene: 8. CDR3 residues: CSVEFGSGSNEQYF. DNA of the CDR3: TGCAGCGTTGAATTCGGAAGCGGGAGCAACGAGCAGTACTTC.